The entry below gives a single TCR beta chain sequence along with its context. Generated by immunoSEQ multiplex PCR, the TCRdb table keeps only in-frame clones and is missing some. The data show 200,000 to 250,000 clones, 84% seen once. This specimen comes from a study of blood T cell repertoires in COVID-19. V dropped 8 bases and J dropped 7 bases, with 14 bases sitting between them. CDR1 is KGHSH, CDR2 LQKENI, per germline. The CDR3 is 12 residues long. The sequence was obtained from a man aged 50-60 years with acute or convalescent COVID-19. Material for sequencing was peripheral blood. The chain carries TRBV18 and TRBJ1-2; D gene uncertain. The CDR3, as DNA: TGTGCCAGCCTAACCCGCGGGCTTGGCTACACCTTC. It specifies CASLTRGLGYTF.